This is a list of T cell receptor beta chains from one sample in a study of cytomegalovirus exposure and HLA in healthy donors. Assay: immunoSEQ multiplex PCR; the TCRdb copy retains only in-frame clones and omits some. The profile shows roughly 180,000 clones, 65% to 85% of them singletons. The sample taken for sequencing was PBMCs. These receptor sequences come from a female donor in good health and CMV-seronegative. The CDR3 runs from the conserved cysteine through the conserved F or W. D genes are given only for firm matches. For some rows the clone size is stated as once, few or many, or as a class when expanded; others skip it.

d_gene	v_gene	abundance	j_gene	CDR3aa	CDR3nt
TRBD2	TRBV7-2	NA	TRBJ2-5	CASSKEGGGGETQYF	TGTGCCAGCAGCAAAGAGGGCGGGGGAGGAGAGACCCAGTACTTC
NA	TRBV19	NA	TRBJ1-3	CASTYEAPKYF	TGTGCCAGTACCTACGAGGCCCCCAAATATTTT
NA	TRBV11-2	NA	TRBJ2-7	CASSLDARYEQYF	TGTGCCAGCAGCTTAGATGCGAGGTACGAGCAGTACTTC
TRBD1	TRBV27	NA	TRBJ2-2	CASSWQGANTGELFF	TGTGCCAGCAGTTGGCAGGGGGCTAACACCGGGGAGCTGTTTTTT
NA	TRBV15	few	TRBJ2-5	CATSRDRGQETQYF	TGTGCCACCAGCAGAGACCGGGGGCAAGAGACCCAGTACTTC
NA	TRBV14	NA	TRBJ1-1	CASSTQGGTEAFF	TGTGCCAGCAGTACCCAGGGAGGGACTGAAGCTTTCTTT
NA	TRBV19	once	TRBJ2-6	CASSPLSSGANVLTF	TGTGCCAGTAGCCCCTTGTCTTCTGGGGCCAACGTCCTGACTTTC
NA	TRBV19	NA	TRBJ1-2	CASSKAGYYGYTF	TGTGCCAGTAGTAAGGCGGGCTATTATGGCTACACCTTC
NA	TRBV5-1	NA	TRBJ2-7	CASSQTRLGDEQYF	TGCGCCAGCAGCCAGACTAGGTTGGGGGATGAGCAGTACTTC
TRBD1	TRBV30	NA	TRBJ2-3	CAWSVKGAAKKYF	TGTGCCTGGAGTGTAAAGGGGGCAGCGAAGAAGTATTTT
TRBD2	TRBV5-4	few	TRBJ2-2	CASSLGLAVNTGELFF	TGTGCCAGCAGCTTGGGACTAGCGGTGAACACCGGGGAGCTGTTTTTT
NA	TRBV5-6	NA	TRBJ2-3	CASSLGGTDTQYF	TGTGCCAGCAGCTTAGGCGGAACAGATACGCAGTATTTT
NA	TRBV6-5	once	TRBJ1-2	CASTRDGGGGYTF	TGTGCCAGCACCAGAGATGGGGGGGGTGGCTACACCTTC
TRBD1	TRBV18	NA	TRBJ1-1	CASSPGTDEAFF	TGTGCCAGCTCACCCGGGACAGATGAAGCTTTCTTT
TRBD2	TRBV5-1	NA	TRBJ2-5	CASSWGLAGTQETQYF	TGCGCCAGCAGCTGGGGACTAGCGGGGACACAAGAGACCCAGTACTTC
NA	TRBV5-1	NA	TRBJ2-2	CASSLEGGTNTGELFF	TGCGCCAGCAGCTTGGAGGGGGGGACCAACACCGGGGAGCTGTTTTTT
TRBD1	TRBV30	NA	TRBJ1-2	CAWQTGANYGYTF	TGTGCCTGGCAGACAGGGGCTAACTATGGCTACACCTTC
TRBD1	TRBV19	NA	TRBJ1-1	CASSMTTGGTEAFF	TGTGCCAGTAGTATGACGACAGGGGGCACTGAAGCTTTCTTT
TRBD1	TRBV19	NA	TRBJ2-5	CASSSLGQGRETQYF	TGTGCCAGTAGTTCCCTTGGACAGGGCCGAGAGACCCAGTACTTC
TRBD1	TRBV7-8	NA	TRBJ1-2	CASSLDGGGADYGYTF	TGTGCCAGCAGCTTAGACGGAGGGGGCGCGGACTATGGCTACACCTTC
TRBD1	TRBV2	NA	TRBJ1-2	CASIQTGGLYGYTF	TGTGCCAGCATCCAGACAGGGGGGCTTTATGGCTACACCTTC
NA	TRBV2	NA	TRBJ2-7	CASSELQGYEQYF	TGTGCCAGCAGTGAGCTCCAGGGGTACGAGCAGTACTTC
TRBD2	TRBV11-2	NA	TRBJ2-3	CASSSTSAPGTQYF	TGTGCCAGCAGCTCAACTAGCGCCCCGGGTACGCAGTATTTT
NA	TRBV11-3	NA	TRBJ2-3	CASSLGPRGSTDTQYF	TGTGCCAGCAGCTTAGGACCCAGGGGCAGTACAGATACGCAGTATTTT
TRBD1	TRBV28	NA	TRBJ1-2	CASNKGARGYTF	TGTGCCAGCAACAAGGGGGCGAGGGGCTACACCTTC
TRBD1	TRBV7-9	NA	TRBJ1-5	CASSPTGEVQPQHF	TGTGCCAGCAGCCCGACAGGGGAGGTTCAGCCCCAGCATTTT
NA	TRBV11-3	NA	TRBJ1-1	CASSYRTANTEAFF	TGTGCCAGCAGCTACCGGACTGCGAACACTGAAGCTTTCTTT
TRBD1	TRBV5-1	NA	TRBJ1-2	CASSGGTEYGYTF	TGCGCCAGCAGCGGCGGGACAGAGTATGGCTACACCTTC